A single T cell receptor beta chain is shown here with its context. Its antigen is as yet unknown. This record comes from a study of chemoradiotherapy in HPV16-positive cancers. Sequenced by immunoSEQ multiplex PCR; TCRdb stores in-frame clones only, minus some. Among about 32,000 clones, roughly 87% were seen once, and the ten largest hold approximately 3%. The V gene lost 6 bases and the J gene lost 2 bases, with 10 bases spanning the gap. CDR3 length equals 13 residues. CDR1 is SGHRS, CDR2 YFSETQ, per germline. Study-level points and caveats: In HPV16-positive patients, HPV-responsive T-cell expansion tracked better recurrence-free survival.

The sample in question was blood, obtained from a patient who underwent chemoradiotherapy. The J gene is TRBJ2-3, the V gene TRBV5-1; D not resolved. This clonotype was sampled from a human donor with HPV-associated anogenital cancer. The DNA for the CDR3 is TGCGCCAGCACCAGCGAAAACACAGATACGCAGTATTTT. Its translation is CASTSENTDTQYF.